This T cell receptor (beta chain) comes out of a study of blood T cell repertoires in COVID-19. This table comes from immunoSEQ multiplex PCR, and its TCRdb copy is limited to in-frame clones, with some not included. The table lists about 62,000 clones, roughly 70% of them singletons. Trimming took off 5 bases at V and 1 base at J, with 3 bases between the two ends. This CDR3 comprises 11 residues. Germline CDR1 reads SGHRS; CDR2 reads YFSETQ. This chain joins TRBV5-1 and TRBJ2-5; D unclear. This receptor was taken from a woman aged 55-70 years who had been exposed to COVID-19. Sequences were obtained from PBMCs or T cells enriched from blood (not recorded which). CDR3 protein: CASSIQETQYF. In nucleotides, the CDR3 is TGCGCCAGCAGTATCCAAGAGACCCAGTACTTC. The complete variable domain, with remaining parts taken from reference TRBV5-1 and TRBJ2-5, reads KAGVTQTPRYLIKTRGQQVTLSCSPISGHRSVSWYQQTPGQGLQFLFEYFSETQRNKGNFPGRFSGRQFSNSRSEMNVSTLELGDSALYLCASSIQETQYFGPGTRLLVL.